The rows below give T cell receptor beta chains drawn from one sample of a study of T cell responses to AZD1222 COVID-19 vaccine. Produced via immunoSEQ multiplex PCR; TCRdb's table is partial and in-frame only. There are about 76,000 clones in the sample; nearly 90% occur only once, and roughly 10% lies in the top ten. Sequencing used peripheral blood, obtained on day 0 of AZD1222 vaccination. Receptors originate from an adult in good health. Both conserved end residues are part of each CDR3. The D gene is left open where the match is weak. Clone size is shown for a subset of rows, as once, few, many or a class of expanded clone.

TRBV20-1	TRBD1	TRBJ1-2	-	CSASTGGNYGYTF	TGCAGTGCTAGTACAGGGGGAAACTATGGCTACACCTTC
TRBV30	-	TRBJ2-2	-	CAWNHRSDTGELFF	TGTGCCTGGAACCACCGGTCGGACACCGGGGAGCTGTTTTTT
TRBV4-1	TRBD1	TRBJ2-2	-	CASSYGQVNTGELFF	TGCGCCAGCAGCTACGGACAGGTTAACACCGGGGAGCTGTTTTTT
TRBV5-1	-	TRBJ2-2	-	CASSLESGSNTGELFF	TGCGCCAGCAGCTTGGAATCAGGGTCGAACACCGGGGAGCTGTTTTTT
TRBV19	TRBD1	TRBJ1-5	-	CASRLDRGYNQPQHF	TGTGCCAGTAGACTGGACAGGGGTTACAATCAGCCCCAGCATTTT
TRBV28	TRBD1	TRBJ1-5	once	CASSYPGQGYQPQHF	TGTGCCAGCAGTTATCCGGGACAGGGTTATCAGCCCCAGCATTTT
TRBV27	TRBD1	TRBJ1-2	once	CASSRQRDSYYGYTF	TGTGCCAGCAGTCGCCAAAGGGACAGCTATTATGGCTACACCTTC
TRBV27	-	TRBJ2-7	-	CASRLSGTALLEQYF	TGTGCCAGCAGATTATCAGGGACTGCACTCCTCGAGCAGTACTTC
TRBV6-2/TRBV6-3	TRBD2	TRBJ2-1	-	CASSYSRRPTSDSYNEQFF	TGTGCCAGCAGTTACTCGCGAAGACCTACTAGCGACTCCTACAATGAGCAGTTCTTC
TRBV28	TRBD2	TRBJ2-1	-	CASSSSGSAYNEQFF	TGTGCCAGCAGTTCCAGCGGGAGCGCCTACAATGAGCAGTTCTTC
TRBV6-1	-	TRBJ1-4	-	CASSDQGVNEKLFF	TGTGCCAGCAGTGATCAAGGGGTCAATGAAAAACTGTTTTTT
TRBV4-1	-	TRBJ2-3	once	CASSQSLGGLPHTDTQYF	TGCGCCAGCAGCCAATCCCTTGGAGGGCTCCCACACACAGATACGCAGTATTTT
TRBV4-1	TRBD1	TRBJ1-4	-	CASSKRGQGSEKLFF	TGCGCCAGCAGCAAGAGGGGGCAGGGGAGTGAAAAACTGTTTTTT
TRBV30	-	TRBJ2-1	-	CAWTRSSYNEQFF	TGTGCCTGGACTAGATCGTCCTACAATGAGCAGTTCTTC
TRBV6-2/TRBV6-3	TRBD1	TRBJ2-7	once	CASSWDSLRYEQYF	TGTGCCAGCAGTTGGGACAGTCTCAGGTACGAGCAGTACTTC
TRBV27	-	TRBJ2-1	-	CASSEGGRDEQFF	TGTGCCAGCAGTGAAGGGGGTCGCGATGAGCAGTTCTTC
TRBV14	TRBD2	TRBJ2-2	-	CASRPRLAGVETGELFF	TGTGCCAGCAGACCCCGTCTAGCGGGAGTGGAAACCGGGGAGCTGTTTTTT
TRBV5-1	TRBD2	TRBJ2-1	-	CASSFIGLAVDNEQFF	TGCGCCAGCAGCTTTATCGGGCTAGCGGTAGACAATGAGCAGTTCTTC
TRBV24-1	-	TRBJ1-3	-	CATQTVSGNTIYF	TGTGCCACACAGACAGTCTCTGGAAACACCATATATTTT
TRBV30	-	TRBJ1-2	-	CAWSVKDGLGGYTF	TGTGCCTGGAGTGTTAAGGACGGCCTCGGTGGCTACACCTTC
TRBV21-1	-	TRBJ2-7	-	CASSKNGVLSGRSSYEQYF	TGTGCCAGCAGCAAAAATGGGGTCCTTTCGGGGAGAAGCTCCTACGAGCAGTACTTC
TRBV18	TRBD2	TRBJ2-1	-	CASSPLPSGNNEQFF	TGTGCCAGCTCACCACTGCCTAGCGGGAACAATGAGCAGTTCTTC
TRBV11-2	-	TRBJ1-1	-	CASSLLGARGTEAFF	TGTGCCAGCAGCTTACTAGGAGCTAGGGGAACTGAAGCTTTCTTT
TRBV12-3/TRBV12-4	-	TRBJ2-1	-	CASTRLGDNEQFF	TGTGCCAGCACCCGACTGGGGGACAATGAGCAGTTCTTC
TRBV2	TRBD2	TRBJ2-3	-	CASSRRTSGPTDTQYF	TGTGCCAGCAGTCGACGGACTAGCGGACCCACAGATACGCAGTATTTT
TRBV7-6	TRBD2	TRBJ2-5	-	CASSGLAGTQETQYF	TGTGCCAGTTCGGGACTAGCGGGGACCCAAGAGACCCAGTACTTC
TRBV19	TRBD1	TRBJ2-3	-	CASSTRRTGRSTDTQYF	TGTGCCAGTAGTACCCGAAGGACAGGCCGCAGCACAGATACGCAGTATTTT
TRBV6-5	-	TRBJ2-4	-	CATLRGAGGWNIQYF	TGTGCCACCCTCCGGGGGGCAGGGGGTTGGAACATTCAGTACTTC
TRBV23-1	-	TRBJ1-1	-	CASSQAGPEAFF	TGCGCCAGCAGTCAAGCAGGTCCTGAAGCTTTCTTT
TRBV3-1/TRBV3-2	-	TRBJ2-5	few	CASSQAGVGVETQYF	TGTGCCAGCAGCCAAGCGGGGGTAGGTGTGGAGACCCAGTACTTC